One and the same sample provided the 15 T cell receptor beta chains below, sequenced in a study of T-cell reconstitution after alpha-beta-depleted transplantation in children. Unique molecular identifiers tagged the TCRbeta library. TCRdb re-called the PCR reads with MiXCR, one entry per CDR3 protein. The sample includes about 540,000 distinct CDR3 sequences, 27% of them seen just once. Sample: PBMCs, taken before TCRalphabeta/CD19-depleted stem cell transplant. Receptors were obtained from a boy less than two years old with Wiskott-Aldrich syndrome, due to receive a stem cell transplant.

J is TRBJ2-1 and V is TRBV7-2; the match to TRBD1 covers 9 bases. CDR1 is SGHTA and CDR2 is FQGNSA in the germline V gene. The CDR3 is made up of 15 amino acids. The J segment lost 7 bases and the V segment lost 4 bases, leaving 8 bases of the junction unmatched. As DNA, the CDR3 is TGTGCCAGCAGCTCACAGGGGGCCCTACTAAATGAGCAGTTCTTC. Translation gives CASSSQGALLNEQFF.

The sample holds a few counts of this clonotype. This CDR3 reads CASSQVKLTYNEQFF. CDR3 in DNA: TGTGCCAGCAGCCAAGTGAAATTAACCTACAATGAGCAGTTCTTC. This chain uses TRBV14 with TRBJ2-1, with unresolved D. The germline gives CDR1 SGHDN, CDR2 FVKESK. The CDR3 totals 15 residues. V dropped 1 base and J dropped 2 bases, with 9 bases sitting between them.

The chain is built from TRBV29-1 and TRBJ2-7, with 9 positions matching TRBD1. The CDR3 is made up of 13 amino acids. The V gene's germline CDR1 is SQVTM and CDR2 ANQGSEA. After removal of 8 bases from V and 5 bases from J, the junction contained 10 bases not matched to a gene. The CDR3 DNA is TGCAGCTTCTCCCGACAGGGGGTCCACGAGCAGTACTTC. Translation gives CSFSRQGVHEQYF.

V and J are TRBV29-1 and TRBJ2-1, with 7 bases aligning to TRBD2. Germline V lookup: CDR1 SQVTM, CDR2 ANQGSEA. The ends lost 5 bases at V and 2 bases at J; junction bases unmatched: 3. This CDR3 comprises 13 residues. Written as DNA, the CDR3 is TGCAGCGTTTCGACTAGCCCCTACAATGAGCAGTTCTTC. It specifies CSVSTSPYNEQFF.

The sample holds a few counts of this clonotype. This chain uses TRBV5-1 with TRBJ2-6; a weak D match, TRBD2 (6 bases). The CDR3 spans 16 residues. Deletions cut 7 bases from V and 2 bases from J, with 16 bases between. The germline CDR1 and CDR2 sequences are SGHRS and YFSETQ. The CDR3 spells CASRDVGRAGANVLTF. The CDR3 DNA is TGCGCCAGCCGCGACGTCGGGAGAGCTGGGGCCAACGTCCTGACTTTC.

CDR3 amino acids: CASSLDGGGMDGYTF. CDR3 bases: TGTGCCAGCAGCTTAGATGGGGGCGGAATGGATGGCTACACCTTC. The chain carries TRBV11-2 and TRBJ1-2; TRBD1 might be the D (6 bases). The length of the CDR3 is 15 residues. The V gene's germline CDR1 is SGHAT and CDR2 FQNNGV. V lost 0 bases to trimming and J lost 6 bases, with 14 bases between them.

The chain links TRBV12-3 or TRBV12-4 to TRBJ2-2; D possibly corresponds to TRBD1 (6 bases). The CDR3 consists of 15 residues. V lost 2 bases and J lost 9, with 16 bases in between. CDR3 nucleotide sequence: TGTGCCAGCAGTTTATGGGGGACATTGAGCAGGGAGCTGTTTTTT. Protein sequence: CASSLWGTLSRELFF.

This rearrangement joins TRBV20-1 to TRBJ2-7; 10 nucleotides match TRBD2. The V gene end was trimmed by 3 bases and the J gene end by 4 bases; junction bases not matched to a gene: 6. The CDR3 covers 14 residues. Germline V lookup: CDR1 DFQATT, CDR2 SNEGSKA (reference sequence). CDR3 nucleotides: TGCAGTGCTAGCAGCGGGAGGGCCATTTACGAGCAGTACTTC. Translation: CSASSGRAIYEQYF.

This rearrangement joins TRBV27 to TRBJ2-1; no definite D call. Germline V gene sequence: CDR1 MNHEY, CDR2 SMNVEV (reference sequence). The V and J ends lost 5 bases and 0 bases respectively, with 17 bases between them. The CDR3 totals 17 residues. The CDR3 DNA reads TGTGCCAGCAGTAAATTACGGGTCAAAACCTCCTACAATGAGCAGTTCTTC. Encoded protein: CASSKLRVKTSYNEQFF.

There are a few counts of this clonotype. The J gene is TRBJ1-1, the V gene TRBV5-1; D call uncertain. Trimming shortened V by 4 bases and J by 2 bases, and 12 bases separated the two germline ends. This CDR3 is built from 14 residues. Germline values: CDR1 SGHRS, CDR2 YFSETQ. The CDR3 DNA follows: TGCGCCAGCAGCCTGACCGGGGATAACACTGAAGCTTTCTTT. This sequence encodes CASSLTGDNTEAFF.

The rearrangement joins TRBV9 to TRBJ2-1; 12 nucleotides line up with TRBD2. The trim removed 4 bases at V and 10 bases at J, leaving 12 bases unmatched. Germline V lookup: CDR1 SGDLS, CDR2 YYNGEE. This CDR3 is built from 16 residues. CDR3 bases: TGTGCCAGCAGCTTCGGACTAGCGGGGTCTGGCGGCGAGCAGTTCTTC. It is translated as CASSFGLAGSGGEQFF.

The table lists this clonotype with a few counts. The V call is TRBV7-6, the J call TRBJ2-7; 9 bases align to TRBD2. The germline V gene encodes CDR1 SGHVS and CDR2 FNYEAQ. This CDR3 region has 15 residues. The ends lost 3 bases at V and 3 bases at J; junction bases unmatched: 6. The CDR3: CASSFFRGRDYEQYF. The CDR3 DNA follows: TGTGCCAGCAGCTTCTTCCGCGGGAGGGACTACGAGCAGTACTTC.

J is TRBJ2-3 and V is TRBV24-1; D is uncertain. The CDR3 totals 11 residues. V was clipped by 10 bases and J by 5 bases, with 9 bases between them. Germline V CDR1 and CDR2: KGHDR, SFDVKD. In nucleotides, the CDR3 is TGTGCCACTGGGATTGGAGATACGCAGTATTTT. It codes for CATGIGDTQYF.

The chain carries TRBV5-1 and TRBJ2-5, with D tentatively TRBD1 (6 bases). V was trimmed by 4 bases and J by 2 bases, leaving 9 bases between them. The CDR3 is made up of 13 amino acids. Germline V gene lookup returns CDR1 SGHRS and CDR2 YFSETQ. The CDR3 bases are TGCGCCAGCAGCGGGACAAGTCAAGAGACCCAGTACTTC. Amino acid sequence: CASSGTSQETQYF.

The chain is built from TRBV7-6 and TRBJ1-2, with D unresolved. CDR1 and CDR2 from the germline V gene are SGHVS and FNYEAQ. V was trimmed by 5 bases and J by 4 bases, leaving 14 bases between them. The CDR3 loop spans 14 amino acids. CDR3 sequence (DNA): TGTGCCAGCAGCCTAAGACGGACGCCCTATGGCTACACCTTC. It translates to CASSLRRTPYGYTF.